This T cell receptor (beta chain) was profiled in a study of CD8 T cells in Susac syndrome. Study-wide context: The sequenced Susac syndrome patients comprised five or six with active disease and roughly eight in remission.

This clonotype was detected only once. As yet, its antigen is unknown. Random hexamers primed reverse transcription of about 0.45 to 1 ug RNA. Amplification of TCR beta CDR3 across 54 Vbeta and 13 Jbeta was performed with immunoSEQ multiplex PCR. TCRdb re-called the immunoSEQ multiplex PCR reads through MiXCR, storing one row per CDR3 protein. In the table there are fewer than 90,000 distinct CDR3 sequences, roughly 94% of which are singletons. The CDR3 loop spans 15 amino acids. Germline values: CDR1 LGHNA, CDR2 YNFKEQ. The ends were cut back, 1 base at V and 2 bases at J, with 10 bases in the middle. General study results and limits: CD8+ clonal expansion in Susac was maximal in TEMRA cells and in active patients.

J is TRBJ2-3 and V is TRBV4-2, with a possible D match to TRBD2 (6 bases). Sequenced input: CD8+ T cells from PBMCs. This TCR was recovered from a human donor with Susac syndrome. The CDR3 loop is CASSQGLDYTDTQYF. The DNA for the CDR3 is TGTGCCAGCAGCCAAGGACTAGATTACACAGATACGCAGTATTTT.